This T cell receptor (beta chain) was observed in a study of response to subunit inactivated influenza vaccine (dated by TCRdb to about 2018). General notes on the study: To follow how T cells responded to a trivalent subunit inactivated influenza vaccine, the researchers relied on deep quantitative profiling of the T cell receptor repertoire. What the authors observed across the whole study: It was suggested by the authors that each seasonal influenza vaccination may recruit only a limited number of new T cells.

The CDR3 covers 15 residues, taking in both the cysteine and the phenylalanine. The read is trimmed to its CDR3 DNA, 45 bases read in frame from base 1. In the germline V gene (reference sequence), CDR1 corresponds to SEHNR and CDR2 to FQNEAQ. V has 5 bases trimmed and J has 2 bases trimmed; junction bases matching no gene number 8. The protocol used for the library was RT-PCR. Instrument used: Illumina HiSeq 2500. The public reads were run again by TCRdb, first through fastp at Q25 and then through MiXCR, and only productive beta chains were kept. Entries that share a CDR3 protein sequence are merged under the most common genes and DNA. A total of hundreds of thousands of distinct CDR3 sequences appear in this sample, roughly 10% of them only once. Around 10% of the sample rests with the top ten. There are a few counts of this clonotype. There is no known antigen for this receptor. Per-nucleotide qualities are absent, and no much larger clonotype sits a single base away.

These data also formed part of another study, on T cells expressing NK-cell markers. That second publication adds: 5'RACE template switching, by which a universal primer site and unique molecular identifiers were added, was used to make TCR beta cDNA libraries. Three sorted T-cell subsets (CD3+CD56+NKG2C+, CD3+CD56+NKG2C- and CD3+CD56-NKG2C+) from eight donors had their TCR beta-chain repertoires profiled. Of the eight sequenced donors, seven were found to be HCMV-seropositive and one was found to be HCMV-seronegative. To restrict sorting to alphabetaTCR-expressing T cells, an anti-gammadeltaTCR antibody was added in several experiments. In six donors, the dominant CD3+CD56+NKG2C+ clonotypes ranked among the top 10 CD8+ clonotypes, making up roughly 1.0-8% of CD8+ T cells. Those dominant clonotypes were again the most abundant among CD3+CD56-NKG2C+ cells in four donors, at roughly 28.3-65%. Whether the expanded NKG2C-expressing T cell clones were specific for HCMV antigens remained unclear. The eight sequenced donors were randomly selected healthy volunteers, three men and five women. HCMV-specific IgG was detected in serum with a commercial ELISA kit to determine HCMV serostatus. Ficoll density gradient centrifugation was used to isolate peripheral blood mononuclear cells from blood. For several donors, bulk peripheral blood T-cell repertoires were additionally sequenced from unsorted PBMC. Synthesis of cDNA was primed from the TCR beta constant segment and was followed by two consecutive PCR amplification steps. Illumina HiSeq 2000/2500, MiSeq or NextSeq was used to sequence libraries as 2 x 150 bp reads. MIGEC handled demultiplexing of the reads and grouping by UMI, while MiTCR was used to assemble and quantify clonotypes. To exclude erroneous sequences, any TCR cDNA sequence not supported by at least two reads was discarded. The tcR package was used for downstream repertoire analysis, with clonotypes matched between fractions based on CDR3 nucleotide sequence plus V segment. VDJmatch was used to annotate antigen specificity against VDJdb, with one amino acid substitution in CDR3 permitted.

Sequencing was performed on PBMCs from blood, taken on the day of vaccination. The chain uses TRBV7-9 and TRBJ2-5, with 7 junctional bases fitting TRBD2. The receptor was isolated from a man aged 50 to 60 who received an inactivated influenza vaccine. Donor details come from another sample of the same person, matched by shared clones. CDR3 sequence: CASSKREVIQETQYF. The nucleotides are TGTGCCAGCAGCAAACGGGAGGTGATACAAGAGACCCAGTACTTC.